The next 2 T cell receptor beta chains were all read from a single sample in a study of identical twins. In TCRdb, the 5' RACE reads were re-called with MiXCR into one record per CDR3 protein. The sample shows a few hundred thousand distinct CDR3 sequences, 9.5% to 15% of them seen only once. A further study also used this sample, focusing on yellow fever vaccine responses in identical twins.

The sample comprised memory (CD45RO+) T cells sorted from blood. All receptors come from a woman aged 18-35 years in good health.

A few counts support this clonotype. The chain has TRBV5-1 and TRBJ2-7; D is possibly TRBD2 (6 bases). There are 14 residues in the CDR3. Germline assignment: CDR1 SGHRS and CDR2 YFSETQ. Trimming left V 0 bases short and J 1 base short, with 8 bases between. The CDR3 nucleotides read TGCGCCAGCAGCTTGGAACTAGCATCCTACGAGCAGTACTTC. The encoded protein is CASSLELASYEQYF.

This clonotype was observed a handful of times. The chain couples TRBV4-2 to TRBJ2-5, with D possibly being TRBD1 (5 bases). Per the germline V gene, CDR1 is LGHNA and CDR2 is YNFKEQ. Trimming removed 4 bases from V and 2 bases from J, with 11 bases in between. CDR3 length: 14 residues. CDR3 DNA: TGTGCCAGCAGCCTCAGTACAGGACAAGAGACCCAGTACTTC. Its translation is CASSLSTGQETQYF.